Here is one T cell receptor beta chain with its context. Original methodology: The assay estimated nucleated cells by amplifying reference gene primers. The repertoire was sequenced with immunoSEQ multiplex PCR; TCRdb's copy has only in-frame clones and lacks some. That table furnishes V, J and clone size, whereas the DNA furnished D and trimming. The sample has 150,000 to 200,000 clones; around 85% are singletons. These data belong to a study of blood T cell repertoires in COVID-19. Study context: Samples taken during acute and convalescent COVID-19 were collected in the United States, Italy and Spain. From T cells, B-cell-depleted T cells, or PBMCs came the material, which was cDNA or gDNA.

The CDR3 contains 14 residues. The J segment lost 6 bases and the V segment lost 6 bases, leaving 6 bases of the junction unmatched. The V gene's germline CDR1 is MRHNA and CDR2 SNTAGT. The rearrangement uses TRBV6-4 and TRBJ1-1; 11 nucleotides line up with TRBD1. This sequence was found in a man between 60 and 75 years old who had recovered from COVID-19. Source material: peripheral blood. The CDR3 loop is CASSPGQGVAEAFF. The CDR3 coding sequence is TGTGCCAGCAGCCCGGGACAGGGGGTTGCTGAAGCTTTCTTT.